Listed below are T cell receptor beta chains from one sample, sequenced in a study of T cell repertoires in cytomegalovirus infection. From the reads, TCRdb called clonotypes with MiXCR, one entry per CDR3 protein. The table records a few hundred thousand distinct CDR3 sequences, nearly 35% of them present only once. The antigens of these receptors remain unknown. The source was cultured PBMCs, collected from culture after CMV antigen stimulation. The source is a human donor in good health (CMV status not recorded). Some clones in this sample may be carry-over from other donors' samples. Each CDR3 is given with its conserved first and last residue. The D gene is left open where the match is weak. Expanded clones are given a class, and other clones once, few, many or no size at all.

d_gene	v_gene	abundance	j_gene	CDR3nt	CDR3aa
.	TRBV27	few	TRBJ2-7	TGTGCCAGCAGTTTAAACGGGAACTACGAGCAGTACTTC	CASSLNGNYEQYF
.	TRBV2	.	TRBJ2-1	TGTGCCAGCAGTGATATCGACCTCAGGGACCTTGGCGGCTCCTACAATGAGCAGTTCTTC	CASSDIDLRDLGGSYNEQFF
.	TRBV7-2	few	TRBJ2-3	TGTGCCAGCAGCTTATGGACGCGCACAGATACGCAGTATTTT	CASSLWTRTDTQYF
.	TRBV7-2	many	TRBJ1-5	TGTGCCAGCAGCTTCCGCGACGGACACAATCAGCCCCAGCATTTT	CASSFRDGHNQPQHF
TRBD1	TRBV11-2	.	TRBJ2-2	TGTGCCAGCAGCTTCCCACAGGGGCTCGGCACCGGGGAGCTGTTTTTT	CASSFPQGLGTGELFF
.	TRBV19	.	TRBJ1-1	TGTGCCAGTAGTATAGATCTGGCCAGCCCGAACACTGAAGCTTTCTTT	CASSIDLASPNTEAFF
TRBD2	TRBV11-2	.	TRBJ2-7	TGTGCCAGCAGCTCGAGACCGGGACTAGCGGACCGCTACGAGCAGTACTTC	CASSSRPGLADRYEQYF
TRBD1	TRBV7-2	many	TRBJ1-3	TGTGCCAGCAGCTCACCGGGACAGGGGTCTGGAAACACCATATATTTT	CASSSPGQGSGNTIYF
.	TRBV15	few	TRBJ2-1	TGTGCCACCAGCAGAGATCTGACAGCCTCCTACAATGAGCAGTTCTTC	CATSRDLTASYNEQFF
.	TRBV12-3/TRBV12-4	.	TRBJ1-5	TGTGCCAGCAGTCCATGGGACGGGGCGGAGAGAGCCCAGCATTTT	CASSPWDGAERAQHF
TRBD2	TRBV28	.	TRBJ2-1	TGTGCCAGCAGTTCGACCGGGACTAGCGCGTACAATGAGCAGTTCTTC	CASSSTGTSAYNEQFF
TRBD2	TRBV6-2/TRBV6-3	.	TRBJ2-3	TGTGCCAGCAGCCCCATCGGAGCGGGATCTAGCACAGATACGCAGTATTTT	CASSPIGAGSSTDTQYF
.	TRBV7-2	.	TRBJ2-5	TGTGCCAGCAGCTTATACGGGCTAGCAGAGACCCAGTACTTC	CASSLYGLAETQYF
.	TRBV7-2	.	TRBJ2-4	TGTGCCAGCAGCGCCTTGATCTCAATAGCCAAAAACATTCAGTACTTC	CASSALISIAKNIQYF
TRBD1	TRBV20-1	.	TRBJ2-3	TGCAGTGCCAGGGACAGGGCAGATACGCAGTATTTT	CSARDRADTQYF
.	TRBV7-6	.	TRBJ2-1	TGTGCCAGCAGCTCCCTCCAGGGGGGGAGTGAGCAGTTCTTC	CASSSLQGGSEQFF
.	TRBV12-3/TRBV12-4	.	TRBJ2-7	TGTGCCAGCAGTTTTGCCGGGAGCTCCTACGAGCAGTACTTC	CASSFAGSSYEQYF
TRBD1	TRBV29-1	.	TRBJ2-5	TGCAGCGCCCGGGACAGGGTCCAAGAGACCCAGTACTTC	CSARDRVQETQYF
.	TRBV7-2	few	TRBJ1-3	TGTGCCAGCAGCTCCTATACTTCAGGGTGGGGAAACACCATATATTTT	CASSSYTSGWGNTIYF
.	TRBV7-3	few	TRBJ1-4	TGTGCCAGCAGCTTAAGGGGGCAAACAACTAATGAAAAACTGTTTTTT	CASSLRGQTTNEKLFF
.	TRBV12-3/TRBV12-4	.	TRBJ2-2	TGTGCCAGCAGCTTTGTTCCGGGAAAGAGGGCCGGGGAGCTGTTTTTT	CASSFVPGKRAGELFF
.	TRBV7-2	.	TRBJ1-6	TGTGCCAGCAGCTTAGCCGGGACCAATTCACCCCTCCACTTT	CASSLAGTNSPLHF
TRBD2	TRBV12-3/TRBV12-4	.	TRBJ2-3	TGTGCCAGCAGTTTCCCTAGCGGGAGTAACACAGATACGCAGTATTTT	CASSFPSGSNTDTQYF
.	TRBV5-6	.	TRBJ2-4	TGTGCCAGCAGCTTAAAGGCGGCGGTAGGGTACATTCAGTACTTC	CASSLKAAVGYIQYF
.	TRBV6-5	.	TRBJ2-2	TGTGCCAGCAGAACCCTAGCGATCGGCGGGGAGCTGTTTTTT	CASRTLAIGGELFF
.	TRBV7-8	.	TRBJ2-3	TGTGCCAGCAGCCCGGGACCTATAATTTTCACAGATACGCAGTATTTT	CASSPGPIIFTDTQYF